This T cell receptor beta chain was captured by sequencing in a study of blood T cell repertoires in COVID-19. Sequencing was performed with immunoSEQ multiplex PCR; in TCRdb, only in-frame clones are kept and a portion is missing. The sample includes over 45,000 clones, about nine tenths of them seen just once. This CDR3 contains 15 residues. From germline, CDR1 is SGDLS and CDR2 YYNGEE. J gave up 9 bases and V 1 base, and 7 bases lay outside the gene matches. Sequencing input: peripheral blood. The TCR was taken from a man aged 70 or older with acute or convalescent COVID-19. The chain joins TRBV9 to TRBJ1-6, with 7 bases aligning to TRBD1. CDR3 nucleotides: TGTGCCAGCAGCGTAACCGACAGGGCGGGTTCACCCCTCCACTTT. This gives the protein CASSVTDRAGSPLHF. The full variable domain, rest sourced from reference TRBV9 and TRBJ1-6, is DSGVTQTPKHLITATGQRVTLRCSPRSGDLSVYWYQQSLDQGLQFLIQYYNGEERAKGNILERFSAQQFPDLHSELNLSSLELGDSALYFCASSVTDRAGSPLHFGNGTRLTVT.